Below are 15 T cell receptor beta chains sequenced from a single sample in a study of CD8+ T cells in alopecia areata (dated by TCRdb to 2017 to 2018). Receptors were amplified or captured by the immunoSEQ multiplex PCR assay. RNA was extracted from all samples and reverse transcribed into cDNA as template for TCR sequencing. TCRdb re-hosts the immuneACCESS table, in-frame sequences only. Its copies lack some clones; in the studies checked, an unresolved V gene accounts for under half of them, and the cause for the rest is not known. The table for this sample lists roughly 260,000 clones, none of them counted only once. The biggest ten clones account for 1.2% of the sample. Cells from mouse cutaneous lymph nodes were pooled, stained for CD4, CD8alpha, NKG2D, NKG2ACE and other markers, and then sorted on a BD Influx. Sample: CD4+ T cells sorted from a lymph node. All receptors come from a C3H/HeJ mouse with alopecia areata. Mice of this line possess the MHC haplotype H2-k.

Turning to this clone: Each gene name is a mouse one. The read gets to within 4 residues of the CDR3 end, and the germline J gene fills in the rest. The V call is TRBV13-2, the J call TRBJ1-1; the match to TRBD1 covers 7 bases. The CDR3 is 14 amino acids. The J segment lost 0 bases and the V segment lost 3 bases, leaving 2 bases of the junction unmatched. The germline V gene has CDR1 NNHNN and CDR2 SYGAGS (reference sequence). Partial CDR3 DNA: TGTGCCAGCGGTGGCAGGGGGTCAAACACA. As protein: CASGGRGSNT. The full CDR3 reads CASGGRGSNTEVFF.

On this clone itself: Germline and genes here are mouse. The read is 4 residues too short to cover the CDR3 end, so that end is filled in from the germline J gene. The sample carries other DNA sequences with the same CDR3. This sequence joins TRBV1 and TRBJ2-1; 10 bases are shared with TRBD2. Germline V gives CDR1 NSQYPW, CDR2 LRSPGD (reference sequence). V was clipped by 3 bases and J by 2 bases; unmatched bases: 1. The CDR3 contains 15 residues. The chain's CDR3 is CTCSAGTGDYAEQFF. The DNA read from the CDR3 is TGCACCTGCAGTGCGGGGACTGGGGACTATGCT.

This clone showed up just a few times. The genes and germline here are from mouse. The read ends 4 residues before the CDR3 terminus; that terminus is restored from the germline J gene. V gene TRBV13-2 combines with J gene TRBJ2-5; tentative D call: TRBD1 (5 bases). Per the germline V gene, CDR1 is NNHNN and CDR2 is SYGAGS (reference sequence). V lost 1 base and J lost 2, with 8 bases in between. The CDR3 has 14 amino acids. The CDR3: CASGDPDIQDTQYF. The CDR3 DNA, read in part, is TGTGCCAGCGGTGATCCGGACATCCAAGAC.

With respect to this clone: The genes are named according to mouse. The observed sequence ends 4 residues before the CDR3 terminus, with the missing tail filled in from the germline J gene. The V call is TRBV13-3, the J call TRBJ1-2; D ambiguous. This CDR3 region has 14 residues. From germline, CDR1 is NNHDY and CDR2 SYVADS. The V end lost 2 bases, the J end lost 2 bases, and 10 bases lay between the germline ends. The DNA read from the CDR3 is TGTGCCAGCAGTGAAAACAGCAAGAACTCC. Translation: CASSENSKNS. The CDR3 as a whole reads CASSENSKNSDYTF.

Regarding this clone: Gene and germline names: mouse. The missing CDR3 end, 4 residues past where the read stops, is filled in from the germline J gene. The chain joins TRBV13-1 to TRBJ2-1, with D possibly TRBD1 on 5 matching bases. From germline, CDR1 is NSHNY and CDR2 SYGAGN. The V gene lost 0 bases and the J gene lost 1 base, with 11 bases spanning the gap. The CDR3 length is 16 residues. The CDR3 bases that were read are TGTGCCAGCAGTGATGGGCAGGGCGGGAACTATGCT. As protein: CASSDGQGGNYA. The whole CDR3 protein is CASSDGQGGNYAEQFF.

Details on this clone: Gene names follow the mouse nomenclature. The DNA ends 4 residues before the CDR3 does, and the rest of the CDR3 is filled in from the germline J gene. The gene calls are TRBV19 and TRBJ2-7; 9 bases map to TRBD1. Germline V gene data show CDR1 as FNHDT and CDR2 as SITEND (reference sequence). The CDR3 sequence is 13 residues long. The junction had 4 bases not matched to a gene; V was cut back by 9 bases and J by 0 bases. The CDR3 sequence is CATRDRVSYEQYF. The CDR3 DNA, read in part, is TGTGCCACTCGGGACAGGGTCTCCTAT.

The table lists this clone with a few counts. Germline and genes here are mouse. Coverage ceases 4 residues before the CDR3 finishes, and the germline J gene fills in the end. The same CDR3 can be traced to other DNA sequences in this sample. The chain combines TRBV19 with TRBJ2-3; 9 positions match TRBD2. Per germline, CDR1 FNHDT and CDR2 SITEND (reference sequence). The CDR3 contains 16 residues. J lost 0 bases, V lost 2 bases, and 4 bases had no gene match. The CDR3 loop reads CASSILGGASAETLYF. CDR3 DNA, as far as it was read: TGTGCCAGCAGTATTCTGGGGGGGGCTAGTGCAGAA.

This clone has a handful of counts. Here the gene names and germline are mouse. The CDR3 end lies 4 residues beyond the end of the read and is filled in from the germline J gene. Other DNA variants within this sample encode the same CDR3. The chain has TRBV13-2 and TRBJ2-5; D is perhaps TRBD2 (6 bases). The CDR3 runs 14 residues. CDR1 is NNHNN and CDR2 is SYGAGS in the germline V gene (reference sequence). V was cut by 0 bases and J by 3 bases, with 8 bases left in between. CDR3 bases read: TGTGCCAGCGGTGATGTGGGGGTTCAAGAC. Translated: CASGDVGVQD. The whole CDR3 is CASGDVGVQDTQYF.

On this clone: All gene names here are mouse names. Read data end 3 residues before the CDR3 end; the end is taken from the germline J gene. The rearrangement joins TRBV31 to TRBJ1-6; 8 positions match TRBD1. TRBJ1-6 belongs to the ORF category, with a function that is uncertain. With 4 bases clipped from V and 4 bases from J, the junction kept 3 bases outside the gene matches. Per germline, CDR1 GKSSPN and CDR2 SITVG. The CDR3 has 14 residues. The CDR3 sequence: CAWTRTGYNSPLYF. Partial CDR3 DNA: TGTGCCTGGACCCGGACAGGGTATAATTCGCCC.

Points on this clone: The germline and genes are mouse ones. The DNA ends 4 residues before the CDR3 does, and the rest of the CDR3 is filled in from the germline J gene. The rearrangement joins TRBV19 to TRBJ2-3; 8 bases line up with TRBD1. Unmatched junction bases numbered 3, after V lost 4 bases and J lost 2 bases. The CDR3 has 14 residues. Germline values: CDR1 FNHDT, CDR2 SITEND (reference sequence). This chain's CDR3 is CASSSGGDAETLYF. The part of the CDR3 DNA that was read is TGTGCCAGCAGTTCAGGGGGCGATGCAGAA.

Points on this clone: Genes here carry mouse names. Partial CDR3 DNA: TGTGCCAGCAGTGATCCTTGGGGGGGCGCCTAT. Translating gives CASSDPWGGAY. The full-length CDR3 reads as CASSDPWGGAYEQYF. The rearrangement links TRBV13-1 to TRBJ2-7; the match to TRBD2 covers 9 bases. Sequencing ends 4 residues short of the CDR3 end; the germline J gene provides the rest. Germline V gene lookup returns CDR1 NSHNY and CDR2 SYGAGN. The CDR3 is 15 residues long. The V segment lost 1 base and the J segment 2 bases; nucleotides outside the gene matches: 4.

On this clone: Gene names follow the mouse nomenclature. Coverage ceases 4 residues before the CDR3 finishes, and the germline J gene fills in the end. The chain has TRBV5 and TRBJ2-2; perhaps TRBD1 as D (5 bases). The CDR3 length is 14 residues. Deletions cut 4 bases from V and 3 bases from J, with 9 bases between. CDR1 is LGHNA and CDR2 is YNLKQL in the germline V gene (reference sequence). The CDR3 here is CASSPLGDTGQLYF. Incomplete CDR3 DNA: TGTGCCAGCAGCCCCCTAGGGGACACCGGG.

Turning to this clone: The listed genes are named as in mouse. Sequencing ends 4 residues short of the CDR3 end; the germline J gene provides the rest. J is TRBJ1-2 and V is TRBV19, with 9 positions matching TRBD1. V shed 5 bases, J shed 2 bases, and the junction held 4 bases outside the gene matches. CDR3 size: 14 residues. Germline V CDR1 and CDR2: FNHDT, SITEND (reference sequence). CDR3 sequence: CASRRTGDNSDYTF. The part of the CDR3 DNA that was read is TGTGCCAGCAGAAGGACAGGGGATAACTCC. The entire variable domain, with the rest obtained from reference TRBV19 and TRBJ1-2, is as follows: GGIITQTPKFLIGQEGQKLTLKCQQNFNHDTMYWYRQDSGKGLRLIYYSITENDLQKGDLSEGYDASREKKSSFSLTVTSAQKNEMAVFLCASRRTGDNSDYTFGSGTRLLVI.

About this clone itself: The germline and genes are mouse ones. The DNA read from the CDR3 is TGTGCCAGCAGTCCCAACAGGGGGAGCCAAGAC. This gives the protein CASSPNRGSQD. The full CDR3 is CASSPNRGSQDTQYF. The V gene is TRBV13-1, the J gene TRBJ2-5; TRBD1 matches at 8 bases. The read terminates 4 residues ahead of where the CDR3 ends, so the germline J gene completes it. Germline V gene lookup returns CDR1 NSHNY and CDR2 SYGAGN. The V segment lost 4 bases and the J segment 2 bases; nucleotides outside the gene matches: 6. The CDR3 is made up of 15 amino acids.

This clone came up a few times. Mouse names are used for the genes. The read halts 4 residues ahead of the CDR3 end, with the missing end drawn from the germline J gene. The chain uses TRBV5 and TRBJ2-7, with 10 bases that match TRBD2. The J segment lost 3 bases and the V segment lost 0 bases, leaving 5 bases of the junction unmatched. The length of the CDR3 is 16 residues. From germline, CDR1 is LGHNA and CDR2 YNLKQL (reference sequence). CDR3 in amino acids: CASSQEPLGGLYEQYF. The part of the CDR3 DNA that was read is TGTGCCAGCAGCCAAGAACCCCTGGGGGGGCTCTAT.